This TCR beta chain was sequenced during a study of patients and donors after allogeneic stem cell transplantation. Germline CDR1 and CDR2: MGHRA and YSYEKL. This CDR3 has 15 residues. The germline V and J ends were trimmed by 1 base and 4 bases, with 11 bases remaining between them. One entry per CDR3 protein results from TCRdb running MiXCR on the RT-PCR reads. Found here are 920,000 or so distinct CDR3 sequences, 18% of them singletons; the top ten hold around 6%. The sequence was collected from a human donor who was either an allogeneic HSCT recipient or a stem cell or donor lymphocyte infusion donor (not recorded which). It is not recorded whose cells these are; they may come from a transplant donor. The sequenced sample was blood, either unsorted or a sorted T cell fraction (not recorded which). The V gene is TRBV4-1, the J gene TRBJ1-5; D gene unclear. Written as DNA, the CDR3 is TGCGCCAGCAGCCAAGTGTACGGGGAGAATCAGCCCCAGCATTTT. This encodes CASSQVYGENQPQHF.